These T cell receptor beta chains were read from a single sample in a study of blood T cell repertoires in COVID-19. Produced via immunoSEQ multiplex PCR; TCRdb's table is partial and in-frame only. This table has over 150,000 clones, about 80% appearing once. Sequenced: peripheral blood. These TCRs come from a woman aged 55 to 70 with acute or convalescent COVID-19. Each CDR3 is given with its conserved first and last residue. D genes are given only for firm matches. Some rows have no size entry. The others give once, few or many, or a class for an expanded clone.

TRBV29-1	TRBJ1-2	NA	TRBD1	TGCAGCGTGTCCGGGACAGGGATCTATGGCTACACCTTC	CSVSGTGIYGYTF
TRBV28	TRBJ1-5	NA	NA	TGTGCCAGCAGTCCCGGCCCCGGGATGAGCAATCAGCCCCAGCATTTT	CASSPGPGMSNQPQHF
TRBV19	TRBJ2-3	NA	NA	TGTGCCAGTAGTAAGCATCGCACAGATACGCAGTATTTT	CASSKHRTDTQYF
TRBV3-1/TRBV3-2	TRBJ1-6	NA	NA	TGTGCCAGCAGCCACCAACAGGGTAATTCACCCCTCCACTTT	CASSHQQGNSPLHF
TRBV30	TRBJ1-6	once	NA	TGTGCCTGGAGTGTAGGGGGTGGTAATTCACCCCTCCACTTT	CAWSVGGGNSPLHF
TRBV10-2	TRBJ2-1	NA	TRBD2	TGCGCCAGCAGTGAGTCCGGGGGGGGTTTATACAATGAGCAGTTCTTC	CASSESGGGLYNEQFF
TRBV7-3	TRBJ1-6	NA	NA	TGTGCCAGCAGCCCCCGAAGTCCTCGGGGAGATTCACCCCTCCACTTT	CASSPRSPRGDSPLHF
TRBV30	TRBJ2-5	few	TRBD2	TGTGCCTGGAAGGTAGCGGGGGGGCCGAAGACCCAGTACTTC	CAWKVAGGPKTQYF
TRBV13	TRBJ1-1	NA	TRBD1	TGTGCCAGCAGCTTATGGGGTGCAGGGGGCCCTGAAGCTTTCTTT	CASSLWGAGGPEAFF
TRBV6-8	TRBJ2-3	NA	NA	TGTGCCAGCAGAAGGGCGGGGGCCTACACAGATACGCAGTATTTT	CASRRAGAYTDTQYF
TRBV7-9	TRBJ1-6	NA	TRBD1	TGTGCCAGCAGCTTACTACCGGGACAGGGTCCTCCGGCACCCCTCCACTTT	CASSLLPGQGPPAPLHF
TRBV7-8	TRBJ1-2	NA	NA	TGTGCCAGCAGCTTAGCGGGGGGAGGGGGAGTCTATGGCTACACCTTC	CASSLAGGGGVYGYTF
TRBV11-3	TRBJ2-2	NA	NA	TGTGCCAGCAGCTTAGTGACAGTGGTTACCGGGGAGCTGTTTTTT	CASSLVTVVTGELFF
TRBV6-5	TRBJ1-1	once	NA	TGTGCCAGCAGACTTATACCCATGAACACTGAAGCTTTCTTT	CASRLIPMNTEAFF
TRBV2	TRBJ1-1	NA	NA	TGTGCCAGCCCGACGGGGACAGAAGCTTTCTTT	CASPTGTEAFF
TRBV2	TRBJ1-1	NA	NA	TGTGCCAGCAGGCAAACAGGGCTCTTAAACACTGAAGCTTTCTTT	CASRQTGLLNTEAFF
TRBV19	TRBJ1-3	NA	NA	TGTGCCAGTAGTACACAGGTCTCTGGAAACACCATATATTTT	CASSTQVSGNTIYF
TRBV3-1/TRBV3-2	TRBJ1-5	NA	TRBD1	TGTGCCAGTCAGACAGGGAAGGCGGGTCAGCCCCAGCATTTT	CASQTGKAGQPQHF
TRBV6-1	TRBJ1-5	NA	NA	TGTGCCAGCAGTGAAGGGGACTTCGCTACCCAGCATTTT	CASSEGDFATQHF
TRBV2	TRBJ1-1	once	NA	TGTGCCAGCAGTGGGTCAGGAAACACTGAAGCTTTCTTT	CASSGSGNTEAFF
TRBV12-1	TRBJ2-1	few	NA	TGTGCCAGCAGCCTAGGGACTAGCGGGGGCAAGTCCCAAGGGAATGAGCAGTTCTTC	CASSLGTSGGKSQGNEQFF
TRBV9	TRBJ1-5	NA	NA	TGTGCCAGCAGCGCAACAGGGTATAGCAATCAGCCCCAGCATTTT	CASSATGYSNQPQHF
TRBV29-1	TRBJ2-2	NA	NA	TGCAGCGCCCGCGTCGGACAGAACACCGGGGAGCTGTTTTTT	CSARVGQNTGELFF
TRBV19	TRBJ1-1	NA	TRBD1	TGTGCCAGCTTTCCGGGACAGGGATCCCCCAGGAGGACTGAAGCTTTCTTT	CASFPGQGSPRRTEAFF
TRBV5-1	TRBJ1-1	NA	TRBD1	TGCGCCAGCAGCGCCACGGGACAGATGAACACTGAAGCTTTCTTT	CASSATGQMNTEAFF
TRBV6-1	TRBJ1-2	NA	NA	TGTGCCAGCAGTGAAGGAGGAAACTATGGCTACACCTTC	CASSEGGNYGYTF
TRBV5-1	TRBJ1-6	NA	NA	TGCGCCAGCAGCTTAAGGACAGATAATTCACCCCTCCACTTT	CASSLRTDNSPLHF
TRBV5-1	TRBJ2-1	NA	TRBD2	TGCGCCAGCAGCTTGGTTTGGCGGGGGGGCGGAGATGAGCAGTTCTTC	CASSLVWRGGGDEQFF
TRBV7-9	TRBJ1-4	NA	TRBD1	TGTGCCAGCAGCTCTAACAGGGGATTGACAACTAATGAAAAACTGTTTTTT	CASSSNRGLTTNEKLFF
TRBV6-6	TRBJ2-7	NA	NA	TGTGCCAGCAGTTACTCTTCCCAGGGGGGCGAGCAGTACTTC	CASSYSSQGGEQYF
TRBV27	TRBJ2-7	NA	TRBD2	TGTGCCAGCAGTTTGCGGGGGGCGCAAGAGCAGTACTTC	CASSLRGAQEQYF
TRBV18	TRBJ1-5	NA	NA	TGTGCCAGCTCCCCCGGGTCGGGTAGCAATCAGCCCCAGCATTTT	CASSPGSGSNQPQHF
TRBV12-5	TRBJ1-5	NA	NA	TGTGCTAGTGGTTTGTGGGGGCAGGGGACTCAGCCCCAGCATTTT	CASGLWGQGTQPQHF
TRBV5-4	TRBJ1-2	NA	NA	TGTGCCAGCAGCCCCGGTAGAGACTATGGCTACACCTTC	CASSPGRDYGYTF
TRBV7-3	TRBJ2-1	NA	TRBD2	TGTGCCAGCAGCTTGGCTAGCGGGGGCTATGAGCAGTTCTTC	CASSLASGGYEQFF
TRBV2	TRBJ2-3	NA	TRBD2	TGTGCCTTGGTTTTGTTGCGACTAGCGGGGGACTCAGATACGCAGTATTTT	CALVLLRLAGDSDTQYF
TRBV7-9	TRBJ1-2	few	TRBD1	TGTGCCAGCAGCCATCCCAGGACAGGGCAAGGCTACACCTTC	CASSHPRTGQGYTF
TRBV21-1	TRBJ1-1	NA	NA	TGTGCCAGCAGCATACGTACGGAGGGGTCCCGACGGTACACTGAAGCTTTCTTT	CASSIRTEGSRRYTEAFF
TRBV5-1	TRBJ2-2	NA	NA	TGCGCCAGCAGCTTCACATCGGGGGTCAACACCGGGGAGCTGTTTTTT	CASSFTSGVNTGELFF
TRBV5-4	TRBJ2-7	NA	NA	TGTGCCAGCAGCTTGGTAAGGACAGAATCCTCCTACGAGCAGTACTTC	CASSLVRTESSYEQYF
TRBV7-2	TRBJ1-3	NA	NA	TGTGCCAGCAGCTCTCACGAGGCGAACTCTGGAAACACCATATATTTT	CASSSHEANSGNTIYF
TRBV6-2/TRBV6-3	TRBJ1-6	NA	TRBD1	TGTGCCAGCAGCCCTTGGGACAGGGGTGATAATTCACCCCTCCACTTT	CASSPWDRGDNSPLHF
TRBV19	TRBJ2-7	few	TRBD1	TGTGCCAGTAGTACCCTACAGGGGCCGGGGGAGCAGTACTTC	CASSTLQGPGEQYF